This passage covers 20 T cell receptor beta chains from one sample sequenced in a study of blood T cell repertoires in COVID-19. The protocol was immunoSEQ multiplex PCR, while the TCRdb copy is restricted to in-frame clones and leaves out a portion. The data show fewer than 250,000 clones, approximately 84% seen once. Input material: peripheral blood. These receptors were taken from a woman in her seventies with active or convalescent COVID-19.

This chain links TRBV27 with TRBJ1-2; 7 nucleotides agree with TRBD1. CDR3 length: 15 residues. Trimming cost V 5 bases and J 2 bases; bases outside gene matches: 8. Per germline, CDR1 MNHEY and CDR2 SMNVEV (reference sequence). CDR3 region: CASSATGSLNYGYTF. The CDR3 DNA is TGTGCCAGCAGTGCGACAGGGTCGTTGAACTATGGCTACACCTTC.

This clone occurred once. This sequence joins TRBV5-8 and TRBJ1-4; 12 bases line up with TRBD1. The CDR3 is made up of 16 amino acids. Germline V gene data show CDR1 as SGHTS and CDR2 as YDEGEE. The V gene end was trimmed by 4 bases and the J gene end by 6 bases; junction bases not matched to a gene: 7. CDR3 amino acids: CASSPGTGGEDEKLFF. As DNA, the CDR3 is TGTGCCAGCAGCCCCGGGACAGGGGGCGAAGATGAAAAACTGTTTTTT.

This chain connects TRBV5-1 to TRBJ2-7; tentative D call: TRBD1 (6 bases). V was trimmed by 4 bases and J by 0 bases, leaving 8 bases between them. Germline V lookup: CDR1 SGHRS, CDR2 YFSETQ. The CDR3 is 13 amino acids. The chain's CDR3 is CASSGDNSYEQYF. As DNA, the CDR3 is TGCGCCAGCAGCGGGGACAACTCCTACGAGCAGTACTTC.

The genes are TRBV28 and TRBJ2-1, with 7 bases lining up with TRBD1. Germline V gene sequence: CDR1 MDHEN, CDR2 SYDVKM. CDR3 size: 14 residues. After removal of 4 bases from V and 4 bases from J, the junction contained 4 bases not matched to a gene. In nucleotides, the CDR3 is TGTGCCAGCAGTTCCGGGACAGTGTACAATGAGCAGTTCTTC. It is translated as CASSSGTVYNEQFF. The complete variable domain, with remaining parts taken from reference TRBV28 and TRBJ2-1, reads DVKVTQSSRYLVKRTGEKVFLECVQDMDHENMFWYRQDPGLGLRLIYFSYDVKMKEKGDIPEGYSVSREKKERFSLILESASTNQTSMYLCASSSGTVYNEQFFGPGTRLTVL.

The V call is TRBV11-2, the J call TRBJ2-1; tentatively, D is TRBD1 (7 bases). Trimming pared 1 base from V and 6 bases from J, leaving 10 bases between. The CDR3 totals 14 residues. Germline-derived CDR1 and CDR2 are SGHAT and FQNNGV. CDR3 in DNA: TGTGCCAGCAGCTTAGCGGGGGACAGCAATGAGCAGTTCTTC. It specifies CASSLAGDSNEQFF.

The CDR3 sequence: CATSDFLGLGEQFF. CDR3 bases: TGTGCCACCAGTGATTTTCTAGGACTGGGTGAGCAGTTCTTC. The rearrangement links TRBV24-1 to TRBJ2-1; tentatively, D is TRBD2 (5 bases). The CDR3 sequence is 14 residues long. V shed 1 base and J shed 9 bases, with 12 bases lying between them. Germline values: CDR1 KGHDR, CDR2 SFDVKD.

This clone was seen a handful of times. The chain couples TRBV18 to TRBJ2-7; tentatively, D is TRBD2 (6 bases). This CDR3 contains 14 residues. Germline-derived CDR1 and CDR2 are KGHSH and LQKENI. V lost 7 bases and J 3 bases, leaving 16 bases between the germline ends. The CDR3 region is CASFRDFQNYEQYF. CDR3 coding DNA: TGTGCCAGCTTCCGGGACTTCCAAAACTACGAGCAGTACTTC.

This chain links TRBV30 with TRBJ2-7; 7 bases match TRBD1. The CDR3 runs to 13 residues. The junction had 16 bases not matched to a gene; V was cut back by 4 bases and J by 13 bases. Germline assignment: CDR1 GTSNPN and CDR2 SVGIG (reference sequence). CDR3 region: CAWNRPTGVWEYF. CDR3 nucleotide sequence: TGTGCCTGGAATCGGCCTACAGGGGTCTGGGAATACTTC. Supplemented by reference TRBV30 and TRBJ2-7, the full variable domain reads SQTIHQWPATLVQPVGSPLSLECTVEGTSNPNLYWYRQAAGRGLQLLFYSVGIGQISSEVPQNLSASRPQDRQFILSSKKLLLSDSGFYLCAWNRPTGVWEYFGPGTRLTVT.

Concerning this clone itself: An end of the junction differs from the germline gene, which may be a read error. The chain carries TRBV4-1 and TRBJ1-2, with 11 bases fitting TRBD1. CDR1 and CDR2 from the germline V gene are MGHRA and YSYEKL. This CDR3 is built from 15 residues. As DNA, the CDR3 is TGCGCCAGCAGTCAAGGGTACGGGACAGGGGGAGGCTACACCTTC. Translation: CASSQGYGTGGGYTF.

The rearrangement joins TRBV28 to TRBJ2-7; 7 bases map to TRBD2. Germline loops: CDR1 MDHEN, CDR2 SYDVKM. The CDR3 totals 14 residues. V shed 6 bases, J shed 1 base, and the junction held 6 bases outside the gene matches. In nucleotides, the CDR3 is TGTGCCAGCAGATGGACTAGGAGTTCCTACGAGCAGTACTTC. It encodes CASRWTRSSYEQYF.

The chain joins TRBV7-9 to TRBJ1-5, with D tentatively TRBD1 (5 bases). This CDR3 region has 14 residues. V was shortened by 5 bases and J by 4 bases, with 12 bases between the two germline ends. The germline V gene encodes CDR1 SEHNR and CDR2 FQNEAQ (reference sequence). CDR3 region: CASSADTGNQPQHF. CDR3 DNA sequence: TGTGCCAGCAGCGCAGATACAGGTAATCAGCCCCAGCATTTT.

V and J are TRBV9 and TRBJ2-7; tentative D call: TRBD2 (5 bases). V dropped 0 bases and J dropped 3 bases, with 13 bases sitting between them. The CDR3 covers 15 residues. Germline V gives CDR1 SGDLS, CDR2 YYNGEE. The CDR3 region is CASSVGPIGVYEQYF. The DNA of the CDR3 is TGTGCCAGCAGCGTAGGCCCTATCGGGGTCTACGAGCAGTACTTC.

The chain has TRBV5-1 and TRBJ1-4, with unresolved D. Germline lookup yields CDR1 SGHRS and CDR2 YFSETQ. Deletions cut 4 bases from V and 8 bases from J, with 15 bases between. This CDR3 has 14 amino acids. CDR3 region: CASSPGSSGEKLFF. The CDR3 DNA sequence: TGCGCCAGCAGCCCCGGGAGTTCGGGGGAAAAACTGTTTTTT.

This clone was picked up a small number of times. The rearrangement joins TRBV5-4 to TRBJ2-7; 7 bases are shared with TRBD2. Germline trimming cut 2 bases from V and 1 base from J; bases unmatched to any gene: 6. CDR1 SGHNT and CDR2 YYREEE come from the germline V gene (reference sequence). CDR3 size: 15 residues. For the CDR3, the DNA is TGTGCCAGCAGCTTAGGACTAGGGCAGTCCTACGAGCAGTACTTC. It specifies CASSLGLGQSYEQYF.

The chain uses TRBV2 and TRBJ2-5; weak D call: TRBD1 (6 bases). CDR3 length equals 13 residues. The germline CDR1 and CDR2 sequences are SNHLY and FYNNEI. V was trimmed by 5 bases and J by 10 bases, leaving 17 bases between them. The CDR3 nucleotides read TGTGCCAGCAGTAGGATCCAAGGGGGTGGCCAGTACTTC. As protein: CASSRIQGGGQYF.

This chain connects TRBV28 to TRBJ2-1; TRBD2 matches 11 bases. The CDR3 runs 16 residues. Trimming at V came to 5 bases and at J to 7 bases, leaving 10 bases not matched to a gene. Germline CDR1 MDHEN, CDR2 SYDVKM. The CDR3 DNA is TGTGCCAGCAGTCCCACGACTAGCGGGACTACGAATGAGCAGTTCTTC. Its protein is CASSPTTSGTTNEQFF. The whole variable domain, filled in from reference TRBV28 and TRBJ2-1, reads DVKVTQSSRYLVKRTGEKVFLECVQDMDHENMFWYRQDPGLGLRLIYFSYDVKMKEKGDIPEGYSVSREKKERFSLILESASTNQTSMYLCASSPTTSGTTNEQFFGPGTRLTVL.

The chain links TRBV28 to TRBJ1-1; D not certain. This CDR3 contains 11 residues. Germline V CDR1 and CDR2: MDHEN, SYDVKM. V dropped 3 bases and J dropped 5 bases, with 4 bases sitting between them. The CDR3 here is CASSFTTEAFF. Written as DNA, the CDR3 is TGTGCCAGCAGTTTCACAACTGAAGCTTTCTTT.

This clone was recorded only once. Here the CDR3 DNA reads TGTGCCAGCAGCCAAGATCGGGGTCCCTCTGGAAACACCATATATTTT. Residues: CASSQDRGPSGNTIYF. V usage is TRBV4-2 and J usage is TRBJ1-3, with D hard to call. The V end was cut by 0 bases, the J end by 0 bases, with 9 bases between. CDR1 is LGHNA and CDR2 is YNFKEQ in the germline V gene. This CDR3 is built from 16 residues.

This clone was seen only once. The rearrangement links TRBV3-1 (or the pseudogene TRBV3-2) to TRBJ2-1; 9 nucleotides match TRBD2. Germline V gene sequence: CDR1 LGHDT, CDR2 YNNKEL (reference sequence). This CDR3 region has 17 residues. J lost 1 base, V lost 1 base, and 5 bases had no gene match. CDR3 protein: CASSQGSSGKSYNEQFF. The CDR3 DNA follows: TGTGCCAGCAGCCAAGGCTCTAGCGGGAAGTCCTACAATGAGCAGTTCTTC.

The rearrangement joins TRBV2 to TRBJ2-7; D is possibly TRBD2 (6 bases). The CDR3 is 12 residues long. The ends were cut back, 7 bases at V and 3 bases at J, with 10 bases in the middle. The germline V gene encodes CDR1 SNHLY and CDR2 FYNNEI. Written as DNA, the CDR3 is TGTGCCAGCACCTCGGGGGTCTACGAGCAGTACTTC. Amino acids: CASTSGVYEQYF.